Below are 11 T cell receptor beta chains sequenced from a single sample in a study of blood T cell repertoires in COVID-19. TCRdb's copy holds only in-frame clones and misses some; the assay was immunoSEQ multiplex PCR. This table holds 240,000 or so clones, more than 85% found once. Source material: peripheral blood. The receptors shown here come from a woman in her seventies with active or convalescent COVID-19.

The chain is built from TRBV11-3 and TRBJ1-1; no clear D gene. The CDR3 is 13 residues long. Germline CDR1 is SGHNT and CDR2 is YENEEA. V shed 1 base and J shed 9 bases, with 12 bases lying between them. CDR3 DNA sequence: TGTGCCAGCAGCTTAGGAGAATCGGGTAAAGCTTTCTTT. Protein sequence: CASSLGESGKAFF.

This clone was counted a single time. The chain combines TRBV20-1 with TRBJ2-3; no clear D gene. V lost 6 bases and J lost 5, with 6 bases in between. Germline loops: CDR1 DFQATT, CDR2 SNEGSKA (reference sequence). The CDR3 contains 10 residues. The CDR3 loop reads CSAAVDTQYF. For the CDR3, the DNA is TGCAGTGCCGCGGTAGATACGCAGTATTTT.

As to this clone: Different DNA sequences within this sample yield the same CDR3. The rearrangement joins TRBV7-2 to TRBJ1-1; the D is unclear. The germline V and J ends were trimmed by 3 bases and 4 bases, with 9 bases remaining between them. The germline gives CDR1 SGHTA, CDR2 FQGNSA. There are 13 residues in the CDR3. CDR3 in amino acids: CASSFRRGTEAFF. The DNA of the CDR3 is TGTGCCAGCAGCTTCCGCCGAGGCACTGAAGCTTTCTTT.

Written as DNA, the CDR3 is TGTGCCAGCAGTCCTCTCAGGGGACAGACTGGAAACACCATATATTTT. Translation: CASSPLRGQTGNTIYF. This sequence joins TRBV2 and TRBJ1-3; 7 bases align to TRBD1. V dropped 5 bases and J dropped 2; count of bases not matched to a gene: 9. The CDR3 runs 16 residues. Germline CDR1 and CDR2: SNHLY and FYNNEI.

This clone was detected once. The rearrangement joins TRBV19 to TRBJ1-2; 8 bases are a match to TRBD1. The CDR3 loop spans 16 amino acids. Unmatched junction bases numbered 9, after V lost 3 bases and J lost 3 bases. Germline V gene data show CDR1 as LNHDA and CDR2 as SQIVND (reference sequence). The CDR3 spells CASSIIGQGKDYGYTF. In DNA form, the CDR3 reads TGTGCCAGTAGTATTATAGGACAGGGTAAAGACTATGGCTACACCTTC.

The chain is built from TRBV6-2 or TRBV6-3 and TRBJ2-3; TRBD2 might be the D (6 bases). Germline-derived CDR1 and CDR2 are MNHEY and SVGEGT. Trimming shortened V by 6 bases and J by 4 bases, and 11 bases separated the two germline ends. This CDR3 region has 13 residues. In DNA, the CDR3 is TGTGCCAGCAGCTCCCGGGACTCAGATACGCAGTATTTT. Its protein product is CASSSRDSDTQYF.

This rearrangement joins TRBV10-1 to TRBJ1-4; the D gene is possibly TRBD1 (5 bases). Trimming removed 2 bases from V and 11 bases from J, with 6 bases in between. CDR1 and CDR2 (germline): WNHNN, SYGVQD (reference sequence). The CDR3 is 11 residues long. The CDR3 nucleotides read TGCGCCAGCAGTGAGGGGGGGAAACTGTTTTTT. Protein: CASSEGGKLFF.

This clone has a single count. The V call is TRBV5-1, the J call TRBJ1-4, with D tentatively TRBD1 (5 bases). Per the germline V gene, CDR1 is SGHRS and CDR2 is YFSETQ. The length of the CDR3 is 14 residues. V was clipped by 5 bases and J by 8 bases, with 16 bases between them. CDR3 loop: CASSFRGTGEKLFF. CDR3 nucleotide sequence: TGCGCCAGCAGTTTTCGGGGGACCGGCGAAAAACTGTTTTTT.

This chain links TRBV4-2 with TRBJ2-3; TRBD2 aligns across 8 bases. CDR1 is LGHNA and CDR2 is YNFKEQ in the germline V gene. The CDR3 consists of 15 residues. V dropped 3 bases and J dropped 4; count of bases not matched to a gene: 6. CDR3 in amino acids: CASSHPAGGADTQYF. DNA for the CDR3: TGTGCCAGCAGCCACCCCGCGGGGGGCGCAGATACGCAGTATTTT.

This clone was observed once. CDR3 sequence: CASSLGTSNTGELFF. In nucleotides, the CDR3 is TGCGCCAGCAGCCTAGGGACTAGCAACACCGGGGAGCTGTTTTTT. This rearrangement joins TRBV5-1 to TRBJ2-2; 9 bases align to TRBD2. V lost 4 bases to trimming and J lost 2 bases; unmatched junction nucleotides: 3. Per germline, CDR1 SGHRS and CDR2 YFSETQ. This CDR3 is 15 amino acids long. Together with reference TRBV5-1 and TRBJ2-2, the CDR3 gives the full variable domain: KAGVTQTPRYLIKTRGQQVTLSCSPISGHRSVSWYQQTPGQGLQFLFEYFSETQRNKGNFPGRFSGRQFSNSRSEMNVSTLELGDSALYLCASSLGTSNTGELFFGEGSRLTVL.

The chain links TRBV6-2 or TRBV6-3 to TRBJ2-1; 8 bases agree with TRBD2. Germline V gives CDR1 MNHEY, CDR2 SVGEGT. After removal of 5 bases from V and 7 bases from J, the junction contained 10 bases not matched to a gene. The CDR3 spans 15 residues. The CDR3 here is CASSRDGGAWNEQFF. The CDR3 bases are TGTGCCAGCAGTAGAGACGGGGGGGCCTGGAATGAGCAGTTCTTC.